This T cell receptor (beta chain) derives from a study of shared clonotypes between healthy human individuals. Study-level findings and limits: The study generally estimated greater richness for naive than memory subsets. Relative to clonotypes present in all four donors, those not shared had lower generation probabilities.

The CDR3 has 13 residues. Trimming took off 8 bases at V and 3 bases at J, with 14 bases between the two ends. Germline lookup yields CDR1 MNHNS and CDR2 SASEGT. The count of this clone is one. Its specificity is not known. Generated by immunoSEQ multiplex PCR, the TCRdb table keeps only in-frame clones and is missing some. The sample holds some 1,100,000 clones, around 78% seen once. V gene TRBV6-1 combines with J gene TRBJ2-7; tentatively, D is TRBD1 or TRBD2 (6 bases each). The specimen was memory CD4+ T cells from PBMCs. As to subset: CD45RA-negative fraction. This TCR derives from a man aged 18 to 30 in good health. Some clones in this sample may be carry-over from other donors' samples. CDR3 sequence reads: CASSHEGGYEQYF. The DNA for the CDR3 is TGTGCCAGCTCCCATGAGGGGGGCTACGAGCAGTACTTC.